The 30 T cell receptor beta chains presented below share a single source sample, sequenced in a study of blood T cell repertoires in COVID-19. The assay was immunoSEQ multiplex PCR, and TCRdb's table has in-frame clones only and misses some. The repertoire holds 66,000 or so clones, about four fifths seen once, with around 9.6% in the top ten. Sequencing was done on a sample of peripheral blood. The source is a human donor in a cohort sampled during active COVID-19.

This sequence joins TRBV3-1 (or the pseudogene TRBV3-2) and TRBJ1-5; the match to TRBD1 covers 10 bases. CDR3 length equals 17 residues. V was clipped by 3 bases and J by 5 bases; unmatched bases: 10. Germline lookup yields CDR1 LGHDT and CDR2 YNNKEL (reference sequence). This CDR3 is CASSQHGTGAYDQPQHF. The DNA of the CDR3 is TGTGCCAGCAGCCAGCACGGGACAGGGGCTTACGATCAGCCCCAGCATTTT.

This CDR3 reads CASSRTTPGQGTEQYF. CDR3 bases: TGTGCCAGCAGCCGTACTACCCCGGGACAGGGGACGGAGCAGTACTTC. This sequence joins TRBV3-1 (or the pseudogene TRBV3-2) and TRBJ2-7; 10 bases agree with TRBD1. The CDR3 length is 16 residues. J gave up 7 bases and V 4 bases, and 13 bases lay outside the gene matches. Per germline, CDR1 LGHDT and CDR2 YNNKEL (reference sequence).

The gene calls are TRBV4-3 and TRBJ2-3; the match to TRBD1 covers 8 bases. V shed 2 bases, J shed 1 base, and the junction held 5 bases outside the gene matches. CDR1 and CDR2 from the germline V gene are LGHNA and YSLEER. The CDR3 spans 16 residues. DNA of the CDR3: TGCGCCAGCAGCCAAAGCAGGGGGCGACGCACAGATACGCAGTATTTT. Its protein product is CASSQSRGRRTDTQYF.

This sequence joins TRBV10-3 and TRBJ2-7; 10 bases line up with TRBD2. The CDR3 has 17 amino acids. The germline CDR1 and CDR2 sequences are ENHRY and SYGVKD. With V trimmed by 0 bases and J by 1 base, 6 bases remained unmatched. As DNA, the CDR3 is TGTGCCATCAGTGAGTCAGCTAGCGGGAGCAGATCCTACGAGCAGTACTTC. It codes for CAISESASGSRSYEQYF.

The CDR3 loop is CASSHRAEQYF. The CDR3, as DNA: TGTGCCAGCAGCCACAGGGCCGAGCAGTACTTC. The gene calls are TRBV12-3 or TRBV12-4 and TRBJ2-7; D perhaps matches TRBD1 (6 bases). V was cut by 6 bases and J by 6 bases, with 9 bases left in between. The CDR3 is 11 residues long.

The chain uses TRBV28 and TRBJ1-6; 10 positions agree with TRBD1. Losses at the gene ends were 6 bases for V and 10 bases for J; bases not matched to a gene: 9. CDR3 length: 15 amino acids. Germline CDR1 MDHEN, CDR2 SYDVKM. For the CDR3, the DNA is TGTGCCAGCAGGTCGGGACAGGGGAAGAGGTCACCCCTCCACTTT. Translation gives CASRSGQGKRSPLHF.

In DNA, the CDR3 is TGTGCCAGCAGTTACTCGAGAAGAATCGGCACTGAAGCTTTCTTT. Translating it yields CASSYSRRIGTEAFF. V usage is TRBV6-6 and J usage is TRBJ1-1; D call uncertain. CDR1 MNHNY and CDR2 SVGAGI come from the germline V gene (reference sequence). The length of the CDR3 is 15 residues. Between the trimmed V and J ends, which lost 0 bases and 4 bases, there was a span of 12 bases.

The chain joins TRBV19 to TRBJ2-7; D remains ambiguous. V shed 5 bases and J shed 3 bases, with 14 bases lying between them. The length of the CDR3 is 14 residues. Per germline, CDR1 LNHDA and CDR2 SQIVND (reference sequence). CDR3 coding DNA: TGTGCCAGTAGTCCAAGCCCGAATGGCTACGAGCAGTACTTC. Protein product: CASSPSPNGYEQYF.

The V call is TRBV28, the J call TRBJ2-1; TRBD1 matches 10 bases. V lost 1 base and J lost 0; bases outside the gene matches: 6. Germline CDR1 MDHEN, CDR2 SYDVKM. The CDR3 runs 18 residues. The CDR3 reads CASSLSGTGVPSYNEQFF. The CDR3 region has the DNA TGTGCCAGCAGTTTATCCGGGACAGGGGTCCCCTCCTACAATGAGCAGTTCTTC.

For the CDR3, the DNA is TGTGCCAGCACGGACAGGGGGTTTACAACTAATGAAAAACTGTTTTTT. It encodes CASTDRGFTTNEKLFF. The J gene is TRBJ1-4, the V gene TRBV7-9, with 10 bases lining up with TRBD1. The CDR3 sequence is 16 residues long. Trimming at V came to 7 bases and at J to 0 bases, leaving 5 bases not matched to a gene. Germline lookup yields CDR1 SEHNR and CDR2 FQNEAQ (reference sequence). Using reference TRBV7-9 and TRBJ1-4 for the parts outside the CDR3, the full variable domain is DTGVSQNPRHKITKRGQNVTFRCDPISEHNRLYWYRQTLGQGPEFLTYFQNEAQLEKSRLLSDRFSAERPKGSFSTLEIQRTEQGDSAMYLCASTDRGFTTNEKLFFGSGTQLSVL.

The chain links TRBV11-3 to TRBJ2-3; the match to TRBD2 covers 7 bases. Unmatched junction bases numbered 10, after V lost 5 bases and J lost 2 bases. Germline V CDR1 and CDR2: SGHNT, YENEEA. The CDR3 covers 16 residues. The CDR3 reads CASSRGLSGATDTQYF. The CDR3 DNA reads TGTGCCAGCAGCCGGGGACTGAGCGGGGCCACAGATACGCAGTATTTT.

This clone has a handful of counts. The rearrangement links TRBV5-1 to TRBJ2-6; no firm D call. Germline V gene data show CDR1 as SGHRS and CDR2 as YFSETQ. The V end was cut by 0 bases, the J end by 2 bases, with 3 bases between. CDR3 length equals 14 residues. The DNA for the CDR3 is TGCGCCAGCAGCTTGGGTACTGGGGCCAACGTCCTGACTTTC. The encoded protein is CASSLGTGANVLTF.

The genes are TRBV18 and TRBJ2-6; unclear D gene. Trimming left V 5 bases short and J 0 bases short, with 17 bases between. CDR3 size: 18 residues. Germline-derived CDR1 and CDR2 are KGHSH and LQKENI. For the CDR3, the DNA is TGTGCCAGCTCATCACAGTGGGCCCGGCGCTCTGGGGCCAACGTCCTGACTTTC. This translates into CASSSQWARRSGANVLTF.

The CDR3: CASSVATSNEQFF. The CDR3 DNA reads TGTGCCAGCAGCGTAGCTACTAGCAATGAGCAGTTCTTC. V usage is TRBV9 and J usage is TRBJ2-1; tentatively, D is TRBD2 (5 bases). V dropped 0 bases and J dropped 6 bases, with 7 bases sitting between them. Germline V gene sequence: CDR1 SGDLS, CDR2 YYNGEE. This CDR3 comprises 13 residues. The whole variable domain, remainder taken from reference TRBV9 and TRBJ2-1, is DSGVTQTPKHLITATGQRVTLRCSPRSGDLSVYWYQQSLDQGLQFLIQYYNGEERAKGNILERFSAQQFPDLHSELNLSSLELGDSALYFCASSVATSNEQFFGPGTRLTVL.

The J gene is TRBJ2-7, the V gene TRBV5-1, with 9 positions matching TRBD2. This CDR3 comprises 14 residues. With 4 bases clipped from V and 2 bases from J, the junction kept 4 bases outside the gene matches. The germline V gene has CDR1 SGHRS and CDR2 YFSETQ. As DNA, the CDR3 is TGCGCCAGCAGCACGGCGGGGGGGACCTACGAGCAGTACTTC. This translates into CASSTAGGTYEQYF.

This sequence joins TRBV5-6 and TRBJ2-5; 7 bases are a match to TRBD1. Trimming took 3 bases from V and 2 from J; bases not matched to a gene: 10. The CDR3 is 16 residues long. Germline lookup yields CDR1 SGHDT and CDR2 YYEEEE. The CDR3 nucleotides read TGTGCCAGCAGCTATCTTTGGACAGGAGTTCAAGAGACCCAGTACTTC. It codes for CASSYLWTGVQETQYF.

The chain recombines TRBV6-2 or TRBV6-3 with TRBJ1-1, with D hard to call. V was shortened by 1 base and J by 0 bases, with 12 bases between the two germline ends. The CDR3 covers 16 residues. The V gene's germline CDR1 is MNHEY and CDR2 SVGEGT. DNA for the CDR3: TGTGCCAGCAGTTACTTGGCGCGGGCCGTGAACACTGAAGCTTTCTTT. Translating it yields CASSYLARAVNTEAFF.

This sequence joins TRBV4-3 and TRBJ1-5; D perhaps matches TRBD1 (5 bases). V lost 0 bases and J lost 8, with 17 bases in between. The CDR3 has 16 amino acids. Germline-derived CDR1 and CDR2 are LGHNA and YSLEER. The CDR3 DNA is TGCGCCAGCAGCCAAGATCGATTCGGGGGGTACGAGCCCCAGCATTTT. It yields the protein CASSQDRFGGYEPQHF.

The chain uses TRBV6-5 and TRBJ2-3; 12 bases fit TRBD2. J gave up 3 bases and V 6 bases, and 4 bases lay outside the gene matches. Germline lookup yields CDR1 MNHEY and CDR2 SVGAGI. The CDR3 has 15 amino acids. The CDR3 spells CASSLGLAGTDTQYF. The CDR3 nucleotides read TGTGCCAGCAGCCTAGGACTAGCGGGGACAGATACGCAGTATTTT.

V usage is TRBV5-1 and J usage is TRBJ2-7; D is possibly TRBD2 (6 bases). This CDR3 is 14 amino acids long. Per germline, CDR1 SGHRS and CDR2 YFSETQ. V was cut by 2 bases and J by 0 bases, with 9 bases left in between. CDR3: CASSFRDFSYEQYF. The DNA for the CDR3 is TGCGCCAGCAGCTTCCGGGACTTCTCCTACGAGCAGTACTTC. The whole variable domain, remainder taken from reference TRBV5-1 and TRBJ2-7, is KAGVTQTPRYLIKTRGQQVTLSCSPISGHRSVSWYQQTPGQGLQFLFEYFSETQRNKGNFPGRFSGRQFSNSRSEMNVSTLELGDSALYLCASSFRDFSYEQYFGPGTRLTVT.

V usage is TRBV2 and J usage is TRBJ2-5, with 13 bases aligning to TRBD2. V trimming: 6 bases; J trimming: 1 base; junction bases outside the gene matches: 2. Germline loops: CDR1 SNHLY, CDR2 FYNNEI. This CDR3 is 15 amino acids long. The CDR3 is CASSRTSGSQETQYF. The CDR3 DNA reads TGTGCCAGCAGCCGGACTAGCGGGAGCCAAGAGACCCAGTACTTC.

V usage is TRBV15 and J usage is TRBJ2-1; TRBD2 agrees at 7 bases. This CDR3 has 12 amino acids. V lost 5 bases to trimming and J lost 15 bases; unmatched junction nucleotides: 10. Germline CDR1 LNHNV, CDR2 YYDKDF (reference sequence). The CDR3 is CATSAGTTIGFF. The CDR3, as DNA: TGTGCCACCAGCGCCGGGACTACGATCGGGTTCTTC.

The chain recombines TRBV28 with TRBJ1-1, with D possibly matching TRBD1 (6 bases). V lost 4 bases to trimming and J lost 0 bases, with 12 bases between them. Germline V lookup: CDR1 MDHEN, CDR2 SYDVKM. CDR3 length: 15 residues. The CDR3, as DNA: TGTGCCAGCAGTTCCCCAGGGGAATTGAACACTGAAGCTTTCTTT. Translated: CASSSPGELNTEAFF. Drawing the rest from reference TRBV28 and TRBJ1-1, the complete variable domain is DVKVTQSSRYLVKRTGEKVFLECVQDMDHENMFWYRQDPGLGLRLIYFSYDVKMKEKGDIPEGYSVSREKKERFSLILESASTNQTSMYLCASSSPGELNTEAFFGQGTRLTVV.

The chain recombines TRBV7-2 with TRBJ2-1; 9 nucleotides match TRBD2. V lost 3 bases and J lost 4; bases outside the gene matches: 4. From germline, CDR1 is SGHTA and CDR2 FQGNSA. This CDR3 has 15 amino acids. CDR3 DNA: TGTGCCAGCAGCTTCGGGACTAGCTTATACAATGAGCAGTTCTTC. Its protein product is CASSFGTSLYNEQFF. Full variable domain (rest looked up from reference TRBV7-2 and TRBJ2-1): GAGVSQSPSNKVTEKGKDVELRCDPISGHTALYWYRQSLGQGLEFLIYFQGNSAPDKSGLPSDRFSAERTGGSVSTLTIQRTQQEDSAVYLCASSFGTSLYNEQFFGPGTRLTVL.

CDR3 DNA sequence: TGTGCCAGCAGTATAGGCGGGGGGCTTCAAGATACGCAGTATTTT. As protein: CASSIGGGLQDTQYF. This rearrangement joins TRBV28 to TRBJ2-3, with TRBD2 matching 8 bases. The CDR3 length is 15 residues. Trimming cost V 5 bases and J 5 bases; bases outside gene matches: 9. The V gene's germline CDR1 is MDHEN and CDR2 SYDVKM.

The chain couples TRBV4-3 to TRBJ2-1; D not certain. Trimming pared 0 bases from V and 10 bases from J, leaving 16 bases between. The germline V gene has CDR1 LGHNA and CDR2 YSLEER. The CDR3 sequence is 15 residues long. The CDR3 sequence is CASSQEKASGGEQFF. For the CDR3, the DNA is TGCGCCAGCAGCCAAGAGAAGGCTAGTGGTGGGGAGCAGTTCTTC.

This clone was picked up a small number of times. The CDR3 sequence is CASSSNSRATNEKLFF. The CDR3 DNA reads TGTGCCAGCAGTTCGAACTCCAGGGCAACTAATGAAAAACTGTTTTTT. The chain has TRBV28 and TRBJ1-4; maybe TRBD1 (5 bases). Germline assignment: CDR1 MDHEN and CDR2 SYDVKM. The CDR3 sequence is 16 residues long. Trimming left V 4 bases short and J 0 bases short, with 12 bases between.

In its sample, this clone ranks as medium-sized. This chain uses TRBV30 with TRBJ1-1; 7 bases align to TRBD1. The CDR3 covers 13 residues. V dropped 4 bases and J dropped 5; count of bases not matched to a gene: 7. Germline CDR1 and CDR2: GTSNPN and SVGIG (reference sequence). DNA for the CDR3: TGTGCCTGGAAGAGAGCAGGGGGAACTGAAGCTTTCTTT. It specifies CAWKRAGGTEAFF. Based on the CDR3 plus reference TRBV30 and TRBJ1-1, the full variable domain is SQTIHQWPATLVQPVGSPLSLECTVEGTSNPNLYWYRQAAGRGLQLLFYSVGIGQISSEVPQNLSASRPQDRQFILSSKKLLLSDSGFYLCAWKRAGGTEAFFGQGTRLTVV.

The chain employs TRBV5-1 and TRBJ1-1; tentatively, D is TRBD1 (5 bases). CDR1 SGHRS and CDR2 YFSETQ come from the germline V gene. With 0 bases removed from V and 0 bases from J, the gap between germline ends came to 6 bases. The CDR3 consists of 14 residues. The CDR3 reads CASSLGTLNTEAFF. CDR3 coding DNA: TGCGCCAGCAGCTTGGGGACATTGAACACTGAAGCTTTCTTT.

There are a few counts of this clone. The chain couples TRBV18 to TRBJ2-7, with D possibly matching TRBD2 (5 bases). The CDR3 has 13 amino acids. V was cut by 3 bases and J by 6 bases, with 12 bases left in between. Germline V gives CDR1 KGHSH, CDR2 LQKENI. CDR3: CASSPTSGSEQYF. The CDR3 nucleotides read TGTGCCAGCTCACCTACGTCGGGGAGCGAGCAGTACTTC.